Presented here are 24 T cell receptor beta chains from one specimen sequenced in a study of blood T cell repertoires in COVID-19. Clones were sequenced by immunoSEQ multiplex PCR, and TCRdb holds only the in-frame ones, with some missing. Here the sample spans 190,000 or so clones, roughly 77% being singletons. The sequenced sample was peripheral blood. These receptors all come from an elderly woman with COVID-19, enrolled during active disease.

This chain links TRBV15 with TRBJ1-2, with D unclear. In germline, CDR1 is LNHNV, CDR2 YYDKDF (reference sequence). There are 17 residues in the CDR3. The V end lost 1 base, the J end lost 4 bases, and 19 bases lay between the germline ends. This chain's CDR3 is CATSRGLNREPIYGYTF. The DNA for the CDR3 is TGTGCCACCAGCAGAGGCCTCAACCGGGAACCGATCTATGGCTACACCTTC. Full variable domain (missing parts from reference TRBV15 and TRBJ1-2): DAMVIQNPRYQVTQFGKPVTLSCSQTLNHNVMYWYQQKSSQAPKLLFHYYDKDFNNEADTPDNFQSRRPNTSFCFLDIRSPGLGDTAMYLCATSRGLNREPIYGYTFGSGTRLTVV.

The J gene is TRBJ1-5, the V gene TRBV4-3; D is unresolved. V was clipped by 2 bases and J by 5 bases, with 7 bases between them. Germline V lookup: CDR1 LGHNA, CDR2 YSLEER. The CDR3 sequence is 13 residues long. The CDR3 loop reads CASSQSADQPQHF. DNA of the CDR3: TGCGCCAGCAGCCAATCTGCGGATCAGCCCCAGCATTTT.

V is TRBV5-4 and J is TRBJ2-7; possible D gene TRBD2, 6 bases. This CDR3 region has 14 residues. CDR1 and CDR2 (germline): SGHNT, YYREEE (reference sequence). The V end lost 0 bases, the J end lost 3 bases, and 10 bases lay between the germline ends. CDR3 in DNA: TGTGCCAGCAGCTTGGGGGACTCTTACTACGAGCAGTACTTC. Translated, it gives CASSLGDSYYEQYF.

Points on this clone: The germline gene is not matched at one end of the junction; a read error may be the cause. The genes are TRBV7-2 and TRBJ2-7, with D perhaps matching TRBD2 (7 bases). Germline V lookup: CDR1 SGHTA, CDR2 FQGNSA. CDR3 size: 17 residues. CDR3 protein: CASGLGGGLYGSYEQYF. The CDR3 DNA is TGTGCCAGCGGCTTAGGGGGGGGGTTGTACGGGTCCTACGAGCAGTACTTC. Full variable domain (missing parts from reference TRBV7-2 and TRBJ2-7): GAGVSQSPSNKVTEKGKDVELRCDPISGHTALYWYRQSLGQGLEFLIYFQGNSAPDKSGLPSDRFSAERTGGSVSTLTIQRTQQEDSAVYLCASGLGGGLYGSYEQYFGPGTRLTVT.

The rearrangement links TRBV18 to TRBJ1-3; D remains ambiguous. This CDR3 is 15 amino acids long. Germline V lookup: CDR1 KGHSH, CDR2 LQKENI. V was trimmed by 6 bases and J by 0 bases, leaving 12 bases between them. The CDR3 reads CASSRDGSSGNTIYF. CDR3 coding DNA: TGTGCCAGCTCCCGCGACGGGAGCTCTGGAAACACCATATATTTT.

V and J are TRBV18 and TRBJ2-2; 7 bases fit TRBD2. This CDR3 region has 18 residues. J lost 0 bases, V lost 3 bases, and 10 bases had no gene match. The germline gives CDR1 KGHSH, CDR2 LQKENI. CDR3 residues: CASSPNGLGITNTGELFF. In DNA form, the CDR3 reads TGTGCCAGCTCACCGAACGGACTAGGCATAACGAACACCGGGGAGCTGTTTTTT.

The rearrangement uses TRBV24-1 and TRBJ1-4; the match to TRBD1 covers 10 bases. J gave up 8 bases and V 2 bases, and 4 bases lay outside the gene matches. The CDR3 totals 15 residues. Germline V gives CDR1 KGHDR, CDR2 SFDVKD. In DNA, the CDR3 is TGTGCCACCAGTGATTGGGGACAGGGGAGCGAAAAACTGTTTTTT. Translated: CATSDWGQGSEKLFF.

The rearrangement links TRBV30 to TRBJ2-2; TRBD2 matches 7 bases. This CDR3 region has 17 residues. CDR1 is GTSNPN, CDR2 SVGIG, per germline (reference sequence). After removal of 0 bases from V and 4 bases from J, the junction contained 11 bases not matched to a gene. CDR3 amino acids: CAWSVPYLAVTTGELFF. The CDR3 DNA reads as TGTGCCTGGAGTGTACCTTATCTAGCGGTGACCACCGGGGAGCTGTTTTTT. Supplemented by reference TRBV30 and TRBJ2-2, the full variable domain reads SQTIHQWPATLVQPVGSPLSLECTVEGTSNPNLYWYRQAAGRGLQLLFYSVGIGQISSEVPQNLSASRPQDRQFILSSKKLLLSDSGFYLCAWSVPYLAVTTGELFFGEGSRLTVL.

The V call is TRBV28, the J call TRBJ1-1; possible D gene TRBD1, 6 bases. The ends were cut back, 2 bases at V and 14 bases at J, with 15 bases in the middle. There are 12 residues in the CDR3. In germline, CDR1 is MDHEN, CDR2 SYDVKM. This chain's CDR3 is CASSLGTPLHFF. The CDR3 bases are TGTGCCAGCAGTTTAGGGACACCGTTGCACTTCTTT. Supplemented by reference TRBV28 and TRBJ1-1, the full variable domain reads DVKVTQSSRYLVKRTGEKVFLECVQDMDHENMFWYRQDPGLGLRLIYFSYDVKMKEKGDIPEGYSVSREKKERFSLILESASTNQTSMYLCASSLGTPLHFFGQGTRLTVV.

The chain uses TRBV6-5 and TRBJ1-3, with D possibly matching TRBD1 (5 bases). Germline CDR1 MNHEY, CDR2 SVGAGI. V lost 2 bases to trimming and J lost 4 bases, with 12 bases between them. The CDR3 runs to 15 residues. The CDR3 sequence: CASSYGGERGNTIYF. The DNA for the CDR3 is TGTGCCAGCAGTTACGGGGGGGAAAGAGGAAACACCATATATTTT.

The rearrangement uses TRBV6-5 and TRBJ2-5; TRBD1 matches at 10 bases. From germline, CDR1 is MNHEY and CDR2 SVGAGI. This CDR3 region has 16 residues. With 2 bases clipped from V and 5 bases from J, the junction kept 8 bases outside the gene matches. The CDR3 DNA sequence: TGTGCCAGCAGTTACCGACTGGGACAGGGGATGGAGACCCAGTACTTC. It codes for CASSYRLGQGMETQYF.

CDR3 bases: TGTGCCAGCAGTTACCCGACAGGGAACCCTTACAATGAGCAGTTCTTC. Translated, it gives CASSYPTGNPYNEQFF. This rearrangement joins TRBV6-2 or TRBV6-3 to TRBJ2-1; 7 nucleotides agree with TRBD1. From germline, CDR1 is MNHEY and CDR2 SVGEGT. This CDR3 has 16 residues. V lost 2 bases, J lost 4 bases, and 8 bases stayed unmatched.

J is TRBJ2-3 and V is TRBV25-1, with a possible D match to TRBD2 (6 bases). Germline CDR1 MGHDK, CDR2 SYGVNS. The CDR3 is 14 residues long. Trimming cost V 5 bases and J 1 base, with 10 bases left between them. Here the CDR3 reads CASSYGGGTDTQYF. The CDR3 DNA follows: TGTGCCAGCAGTTACGGCGGGGGCACAGATACGCAGTATTTT.

This chain connects TRBV19 to TRBJ1-2; possible D gene TRBD1, 6 bases. V dropped 4 bases and J dropped 7 bases, with 10 bases sitting between them. CDR1 is LNHDA, CDR2 SQIVND, per germline (reference sequence). This CDR3 is built from 12 residues. CDR3 sequence reads: CASSTNRAGYTF. The DNA of the CDR3 is TGTGCCAGTAGTACAAACAGGGCTGGCTACACCTTC.

The table lists this clone with a count of one. V usage is TRBV24-1 and J usage is TRBJ1-5, with 7 bases matching TRBD1. From germline, CDR1 is KGHDR and CDR2 SFDVKD. V lost 2 bases and J lost 11; bases outside the gene matches: 2. There are 12 residues in the CDR3. The CDR3 reads CATSDSDRTQHF. The CDR3 DNA reads as TGTGCCACCAGTGATTCGGACAGGACCCAGCATTTT.

The chain is built from TRBV7-9 and TRBJ1-1, with 7 nucleotides matching TRBD1. V trimming: 2 bases; J trimming: 0 bases; junction bases outside the gene matches: 3. This CDR3 spans 15 amino acids. Germline V CDR1 and CDR2: SEHNR, FQNEAQ (reference sequence). CDR3 sequence reads: CASSLSTGVNTEAFF. Here the CDR3 DNA reads TGTGCCAGCAGCTTATCCACAGGGGTGAACACTGAAGCTTTCTTT. Complete variable domain (other parts from reference TRBV7-9 and TRBJ1-1): DTGVSQNPRHKITKRGQNVTFRCDPISEHNRLYWYRQTLGQGPEFLTYFQNEAQLEKSRLLSDRFSAERPKGSFSTLEIQRTEQGDSAMYLCASSLSTGVNTEAFFGQGTRLTVV.

This chain joins TRBV5-4 and TRBJ1-2, with TRBD1 as a possible D gene (5 bases). The V end lost 4 bases, the J end lost 4 bases, and 11 bases lay between the germline ends. CDR1 and CDR2 from the germline V gene are SGHNT and YYREEE (reference sequence). The CDR3 extends over 13 amino acids. CDR3 sequence reads: CASSPGTSYGYTF. As DNA, the CDR3 is TGTGCCAGCAGCCCCGGGACTAGCTATGGCTACACCTTC.

The sample holds one count of this clone. CDR3 DNA sequence: TGCAGCGTTGAAGGACTCCTTTTCTCCTCCTACAATGAGCAGTTCTTC. Translation gives CSVEGLLFSSYNEQFF. The chain has TRBV29-1 and TRBJ2-1; D call uncertain. The CDR3 runs 16 residues. V was clipped by 1 base and J by 0 bases, with 13 bases between them. Germline assignment: CDR1 SQVTM and CDR2 ANQGSEA.

The chain combines TRBV7-9 with TRBJ2-5; the match to TRBD1 covers 9 bases. From germline, CDR1 is SEHNR and CDR2 FQNEAQ (reference sequence). The CDR3 length is 16 residues. With 3 bases clipped from V and 4 bases from J, the junction kept 9 bases outside the gene matches. CDR3 bases: TGTGCCAGCAGCTTTGACAGGGGGACATTGGCAGAGACCCAGTACTTC. It is translated as CASSFDRGTLAETQYF. Full variable domain (outside the CDR3, taken from reference TRBV7-9 and TRBJ2-5): DTGVSQNPRHKITKRGQNVTFRCDPISEHNRLYWYRQTLGQGPEFLTYFQNEAQLEKSRLLSDRFSAERPKGSFSTLEIQRTEQGDSAMYLCASSFDRGTLAETQYFGPGTRLLVL.

This sequence joins TRBV29-1 and TRBJ2-3; 7 nucleotides match TRBD1. The germline gives CDR1 SQVTM, CDR2 ANQGSEA. The junction had 10 bases not matched to a gene; V was cut back by 6 bases and J by 4 bases. This CDR3 contains 14 residues. The CDR3 sequence: CSVDGQVGADTQYF. CDR3 in DNA: TGCAGCGTCGACGGACAGGTGGGAGCAGATACGCAGTATTTT.

This clone was detected only once. The chain is built from TRBV7-6 and TRBJ2-3; perhaps TRBD2 as D (5 bases). There are 13 residues in the CDR3. Germline values: CDR1 SGHVS, CDR2 FNYEAQ. Trimming took off 5 bases at V and 10 bases at J, with 16 bases between the two ends. The CDR3: CASSGEAGKAQYF. In DNA form, the CDR3 reads TGTGCCAGCAGCGGAGAAGCCGGGAAGGCGCAGTATTTT.

This clone has only a few counts. This chain connects TRBV5-5 to TRBJ2-7; 12 nucleotides line up with TRBD2. CDR3 length equals 15 residues. Germline CDR1 is SGHKS and CDR2 is YYEKEE (reference sequence). Germline trimming cut 6 bases from V and 0 bases from J; bases unmatched to any gene: 4. DNA for the CDR3: TGTGCCAGCACCCAACTAGCGGGAGGCTCCTACGAGCAGTACTTC. This sequence encodes CASTQLAGGSYEQYF.

The chain has TRBV28 and TRBJ2-7; 9 nucleotides agree with TRBD1. Germline assignment: CDR1 MDHEN and CDR2 SYDVKM. V was clipped by 10 bases and J by 7 bases; unmatched bases: 14. This CDR3 has 14 residues. CDR3 in amino acids: CAITHGTGTYEQYF. The CDR3 coding sequence is TGTGCCATCACCCACGGGACAGGGACTTATGAGCAGTACTTC.

The chain uses TRBV5-1 and TRBJ1-1; tentatively, D is TRBD1 (6 bases). Looked up from germline, CDR1 is SGHRS and CDR2 is YFSETQ. Deletions cut 0 bases from V and 2 bases from J, with 11 bases between. The CDR3 has 15 residues. In DNA form, the CDR3 reads TGCGCCAGCAGCTTGGCGGGGGGCCTAAACACTGAAGCTTTCTTT. Its protein is CASSLAGGLNTEAFF.